This T cell receptor (beta chain) was documented in a study of human T cells and chemical hapten exposure. Single cDNA molecules in the library carried unique molecular identifiers attached during preparation. One entry per CDR3 protein, called by TCRdb with MiXCR from the RACE reads. The sample lists a few hundred thousand distinct CDR3 sequences, about 6% occurring once. In its sample, this clonotype was seen many times. Time point here: patch test 2, 6 weeks after DPC sensitization. As to treatment: therapeutic diphenylcyclopropenone sensitization with weekly scalp DPC. Germline V gene sequence: CDR1 LGHDT, CDR2 YNNKEL (reference sequence). This CDR3 region has 13 residues. Between the trimmed V and J ends, which lost 8 bases and 0 bases, there was a span of 10 bases.

The specimen was whole blood, collected in connection with sensitization to the hapten diphenylcyclopropenone (DPC). The chain links TRBV3-1 to TRBJ1-1; no firm D call. The source of this sequence is a woman aged 18-35 years with alopecia areata. Some clones in this sample may be carry-over from other donors' samples. DNA for the CDR3: TGTGCCAGCTCCGACGTGTTGAACACTGAAGCTTTCTTT. Translated: CASSDVLNTEAFF.